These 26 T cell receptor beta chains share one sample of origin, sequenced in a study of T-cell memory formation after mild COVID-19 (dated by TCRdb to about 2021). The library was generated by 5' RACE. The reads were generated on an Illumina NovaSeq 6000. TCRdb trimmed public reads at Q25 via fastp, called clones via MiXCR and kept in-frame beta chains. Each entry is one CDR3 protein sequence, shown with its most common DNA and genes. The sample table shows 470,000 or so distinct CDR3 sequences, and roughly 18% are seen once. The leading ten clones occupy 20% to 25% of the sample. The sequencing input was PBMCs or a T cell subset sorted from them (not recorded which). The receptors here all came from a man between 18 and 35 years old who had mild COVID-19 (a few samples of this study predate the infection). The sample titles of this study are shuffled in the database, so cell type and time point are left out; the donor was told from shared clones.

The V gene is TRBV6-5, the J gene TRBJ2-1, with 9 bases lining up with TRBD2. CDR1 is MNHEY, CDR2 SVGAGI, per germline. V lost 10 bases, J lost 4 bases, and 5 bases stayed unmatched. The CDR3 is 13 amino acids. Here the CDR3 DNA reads TGTGCCACGCGGGGGGGCTTATACAATGAGCAGTTCTTC. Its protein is CATRGGLYNEQFF.

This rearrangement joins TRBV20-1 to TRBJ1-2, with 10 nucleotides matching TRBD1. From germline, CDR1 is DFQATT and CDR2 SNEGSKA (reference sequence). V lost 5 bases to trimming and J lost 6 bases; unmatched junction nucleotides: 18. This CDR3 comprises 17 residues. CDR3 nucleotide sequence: TGCAGTGCTCCAAGAGCCGAGACAGGGGGCAATTCGGATGGCTACACCTTC. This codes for CSAPRAETGGNSDGYTF.

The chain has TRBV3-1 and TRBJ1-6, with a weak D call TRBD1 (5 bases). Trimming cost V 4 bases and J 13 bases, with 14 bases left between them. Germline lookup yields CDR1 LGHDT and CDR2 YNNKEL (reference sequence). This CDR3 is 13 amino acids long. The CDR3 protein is CASSLGRSGPLHF. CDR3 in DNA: TGTGCCAGCAGCCTGGGACGTTCGGGGCCCCTCCACTTT.

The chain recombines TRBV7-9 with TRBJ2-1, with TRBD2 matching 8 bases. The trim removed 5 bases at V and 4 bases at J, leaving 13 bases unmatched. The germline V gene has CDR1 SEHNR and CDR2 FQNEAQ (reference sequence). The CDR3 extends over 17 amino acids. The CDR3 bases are TGTGCCAGCAGCCACCGGGGACGGGGGGGCTTGTACAATGAGCAGTTCTTC. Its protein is CASSHRGRGGLYNEQFF.

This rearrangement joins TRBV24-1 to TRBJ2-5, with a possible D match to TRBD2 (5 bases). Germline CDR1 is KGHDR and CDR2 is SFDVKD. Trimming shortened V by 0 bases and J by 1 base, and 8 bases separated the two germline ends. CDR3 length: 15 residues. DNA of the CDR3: TGTGCCACCAGTGATTTGGGAGGACTCCAAGAGACCCAGTACTTC. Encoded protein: CATSDLGGLQETQYF.

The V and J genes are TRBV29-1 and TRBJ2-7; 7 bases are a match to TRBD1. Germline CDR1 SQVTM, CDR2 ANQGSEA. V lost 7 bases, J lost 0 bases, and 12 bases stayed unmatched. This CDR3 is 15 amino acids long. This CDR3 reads CSGRGRLLSSYEQYF. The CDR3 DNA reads TGCAGCGGAAGGGGGCGGCTACTGAGCTCCTACGAGCAGTACTTC.

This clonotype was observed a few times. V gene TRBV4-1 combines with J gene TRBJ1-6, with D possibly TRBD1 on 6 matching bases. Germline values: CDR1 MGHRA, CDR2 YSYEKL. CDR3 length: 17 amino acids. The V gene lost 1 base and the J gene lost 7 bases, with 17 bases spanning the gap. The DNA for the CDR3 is TGCGCCAGCAGCCAAGGGGGGGCCGAATACCGGAATTCACCCCTCCACTTT. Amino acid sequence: CASSQGGAEYRNSPLHF.

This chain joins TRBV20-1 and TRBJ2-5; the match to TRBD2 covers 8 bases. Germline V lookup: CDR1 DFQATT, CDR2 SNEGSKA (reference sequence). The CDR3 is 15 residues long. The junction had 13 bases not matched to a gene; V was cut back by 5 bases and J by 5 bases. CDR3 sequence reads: CSAPKAGGMWETQYF. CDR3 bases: TGCAGTGCTCCAAAGGCGGGGGGTATGTGGGAGACCCAGTACTTC.

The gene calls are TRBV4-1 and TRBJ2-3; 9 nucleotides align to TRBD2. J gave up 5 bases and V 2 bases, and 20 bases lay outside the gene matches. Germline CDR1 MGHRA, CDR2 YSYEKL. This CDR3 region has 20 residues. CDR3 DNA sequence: TGCGCCAGCAGCCAACCCCGGCTGCTCGCGGGGGGGCGTCGTATAGATACGCAGTATTTT. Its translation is CASSQPRLLAGGRRIDTQYF.

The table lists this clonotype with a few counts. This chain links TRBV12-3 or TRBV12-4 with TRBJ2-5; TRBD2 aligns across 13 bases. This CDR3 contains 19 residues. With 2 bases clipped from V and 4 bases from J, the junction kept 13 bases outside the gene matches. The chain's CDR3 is CASSLIGLAGEVGRETQYF. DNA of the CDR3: TGTGCCAGCAGTTTAATCGGACTAGCGGGGGAAGTAGGAAGAGAGACCCAGTACTTC.

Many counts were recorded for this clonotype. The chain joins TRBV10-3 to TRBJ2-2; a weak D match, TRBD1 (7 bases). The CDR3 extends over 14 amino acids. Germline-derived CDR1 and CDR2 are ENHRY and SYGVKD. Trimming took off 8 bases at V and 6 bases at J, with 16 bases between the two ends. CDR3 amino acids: CAIGGTERPGELFF. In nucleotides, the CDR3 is TGTGCCATCGGGGGGACAGAAAGGCCCGGGGAGCTGTTTTTT.

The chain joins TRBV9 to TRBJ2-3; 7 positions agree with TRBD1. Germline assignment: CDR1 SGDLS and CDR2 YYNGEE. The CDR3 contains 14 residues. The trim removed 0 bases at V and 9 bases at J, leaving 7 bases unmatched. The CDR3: CASSVAQGSVTQYF. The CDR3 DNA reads TGTGCCAGCAGCGTAGCACAGGGGTCCGTCACGCAGTATTTT.

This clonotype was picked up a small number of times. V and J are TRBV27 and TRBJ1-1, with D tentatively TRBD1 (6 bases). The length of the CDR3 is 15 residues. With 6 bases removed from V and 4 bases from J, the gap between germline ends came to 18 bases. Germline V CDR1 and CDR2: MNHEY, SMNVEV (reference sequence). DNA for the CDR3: TGTGCCAGCAGGCCTACGACAGGCGGCGCCACTGAAGCTTTCTTT. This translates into CASRPTTGGATEAFF.

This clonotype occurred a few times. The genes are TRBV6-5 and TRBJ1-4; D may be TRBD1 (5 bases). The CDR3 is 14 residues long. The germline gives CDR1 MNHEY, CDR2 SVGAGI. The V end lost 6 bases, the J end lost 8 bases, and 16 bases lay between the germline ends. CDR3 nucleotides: TGTGCCAGCAGCTCGGACACCCTTGGAGAAAAACTGTTTTTT. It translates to CASSSDTLGEKLFF.

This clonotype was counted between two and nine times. In DNA, the CDR3 is TGCGCCAGCAGCTTCCGAGGGCCTGCAACTAATGAAAAACTGTTTTTT. It codes for CASSFRGPATNEKLFF. This chain connects TRBV5-1 to TRBJ1-4; D is unresolved. Germline V gene lookup returns CDR1 SGHRS and CDR2 YFSETQ. The length of the CDR3 is 16 residues. V was trimmed by 2 bases and J by 0 bases, leaving 11 bases between them.

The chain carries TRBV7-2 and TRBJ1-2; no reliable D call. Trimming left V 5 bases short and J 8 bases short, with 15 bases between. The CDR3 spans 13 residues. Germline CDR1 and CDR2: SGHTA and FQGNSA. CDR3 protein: CASSRPGFGGYTF. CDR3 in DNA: TGTGCCAGCAGCCGTCCGGGCTTCGGGGGCTACACCTTC.

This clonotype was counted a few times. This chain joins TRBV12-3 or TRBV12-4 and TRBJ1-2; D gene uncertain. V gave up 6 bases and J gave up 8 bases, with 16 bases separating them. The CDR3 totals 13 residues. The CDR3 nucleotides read TGTGCCAGCAGCGGCCTTATCGGTTCGGGCTACACCTTC. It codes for CASSGLIGSGYTF.

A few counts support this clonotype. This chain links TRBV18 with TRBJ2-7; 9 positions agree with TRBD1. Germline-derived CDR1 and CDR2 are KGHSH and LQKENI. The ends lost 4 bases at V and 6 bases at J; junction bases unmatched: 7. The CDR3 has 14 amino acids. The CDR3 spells CASSRRDRGGEQYV. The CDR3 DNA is TGTGCCAGCTCACGAAGAGACAGGGGGGGCGAGCAGTACGTC.

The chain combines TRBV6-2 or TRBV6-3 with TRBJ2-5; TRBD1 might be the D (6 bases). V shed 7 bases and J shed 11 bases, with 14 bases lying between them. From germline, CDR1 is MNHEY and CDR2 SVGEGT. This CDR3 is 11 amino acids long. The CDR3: CASTADSAQYF. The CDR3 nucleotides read TGTGCCAGCACCGCGGACAGCGCGCAGTACTTC.

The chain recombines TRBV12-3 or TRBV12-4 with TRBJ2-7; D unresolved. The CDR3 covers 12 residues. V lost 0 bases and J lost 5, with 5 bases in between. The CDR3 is CASSLATNEQYV. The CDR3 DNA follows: TGTGCCAGCAGTTTAGCGACAAACGAGCAGTACGTC.

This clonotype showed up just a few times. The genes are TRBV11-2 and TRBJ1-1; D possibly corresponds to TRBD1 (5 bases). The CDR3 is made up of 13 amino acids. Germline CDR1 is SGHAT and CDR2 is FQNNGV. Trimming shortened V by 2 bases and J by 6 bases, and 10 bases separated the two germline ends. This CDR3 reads CASSLSGRSEAFF. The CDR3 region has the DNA TGTGCCAGCAGCTTATCAGGGAGGTCTGAAGCTTTCTTT.

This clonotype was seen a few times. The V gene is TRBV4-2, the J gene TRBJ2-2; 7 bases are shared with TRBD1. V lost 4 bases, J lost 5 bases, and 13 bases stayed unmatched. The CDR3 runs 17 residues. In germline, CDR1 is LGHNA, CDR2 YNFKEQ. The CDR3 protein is CASSLLPRDSSTGELFF. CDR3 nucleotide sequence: TGTGCCAGCAGCCTGCTACCCCGGGACAGCTCTACCGGGGAGCTGTTTTTT.

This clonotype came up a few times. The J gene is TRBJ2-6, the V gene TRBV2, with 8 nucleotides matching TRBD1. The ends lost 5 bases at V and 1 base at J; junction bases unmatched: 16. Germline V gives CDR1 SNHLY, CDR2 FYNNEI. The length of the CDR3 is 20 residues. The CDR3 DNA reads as TGTGCCAGCAGTCCCGGAGTTGCAGGGGGCGTCAGATCTGGGGCCAACGTCCTGACTTTC. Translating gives CASSPGVAGGVRSGANVLTF. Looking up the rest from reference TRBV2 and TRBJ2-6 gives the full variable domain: EPEVTQTPSHQVTQMGQEVILRCVPISNHLYFYWYRQILGQKVEFLVSFYNNEISEKSEIFDDQFSVERPDGSNFTLKIRSTKLEDSAMYFCASSPGVAGGVRSGANVLTFGAGSRLTVL.

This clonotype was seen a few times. Here the CDR3 reads CASSPSRPTDTQYF. CDR3 nucleotides: TGTGCCAGCAGTCCTTCCCGACCCACAGATACGCAGTATTTT. This chain connects TRBV27 to TRBJ2-3; D is unresolved. With 5 bases removed from V and 2 bases from J, the gap between germline ends came to 11 bases. Germline assignment: CDR1 MNHEY and CDR2 SMNVEV (reference sequence). The CDR3 contains 14 residues.

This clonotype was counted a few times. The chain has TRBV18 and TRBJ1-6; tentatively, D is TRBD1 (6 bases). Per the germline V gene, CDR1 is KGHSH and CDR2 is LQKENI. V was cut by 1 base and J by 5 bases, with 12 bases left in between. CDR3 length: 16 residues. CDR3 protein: CASSPRGHRNNSPLHF. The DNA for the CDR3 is TGTGCCAGCTCACCACGGGGGCATAGGAATAATTCACCCCTCCACTTT.

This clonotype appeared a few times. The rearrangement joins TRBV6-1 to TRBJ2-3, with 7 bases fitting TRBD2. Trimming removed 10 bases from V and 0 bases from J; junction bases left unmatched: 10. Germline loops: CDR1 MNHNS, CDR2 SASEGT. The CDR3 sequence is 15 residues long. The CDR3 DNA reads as TGTGCCACGGGAGGCGGGAGATCTAGCACAGATACGCAGTATTTT. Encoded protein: CATGGGRSSTDTQYF.